The 22 T cell receptor beta chains below all came from one sample that was sequenced in a study of shared clonotypes between healthy human individuals. Profiling relied on immunoSEQ multiplex PCR, and the TCRdb table lists in-frame clones only, not all of them. This table has 2 million to 3 million clones, 93% appearing once. Material for sequencing was naive CD4+ T cells from PBMCs. Subset reported: CD45RA+ positively selected. Receptors originate from a man aged 18 to 30 in good health. Some clones in this sample may be carry-over from other donors' samples.

This clone was found once. The sample holds other DNA sequences that translate to the same CDR3. The V gene is TRBV7-3, the J gene TRBJ2-7, with D possibly being TRBD1 (6 bases). The CDR3 is made up of 13 amino acids. Deletions cut 2 bases from V and 4 bases from J, with 9 bases between. Germline assignment: CDR1 SGHTA and CDR2 FQGTGA. The CDR3 reads CASSLARGYEQYF. The CDR3 nucleotides are TGTGCCAGCAGCTTAGCCAGGGGTTACGAGCAGTACTTC.

The CDR3 DNA follows: TGTGCCATCAGTGCGGGGACAGGGTTCTCTGGGGCCAACGTCCTGACTTTC. It specifies CAISAGTGFSGANVLTF. The chain joins TRBV10-3 to TRBJ2-6; TRBD1 matches 9 bases. V was clipped by 4 bases and J by 0 bases; unmatched bases: 4. Looked up from germline, CDR1 is ENHRY and CDR2 is SYGVKD. CDR3 length: 17 residues.

V is TRBV9 and J is TRBJ1-2, with D possibly TRBD1 on 5 matching bases. The V gene lost 3 bases and the J gene lost 8 bases, with 23 bases spanning the gap. Germline V gene data show CDR1 as SGDLS and CDR2 as YYNGEE. This CDR3 comprises 16 residues. In nucleotides, the CDR3 is TGTGCCAGCAGCGCCGGCTCCGGGACGCGTTCGACGGGCTACACCTTC. Translation gives CASSAGSGTRSTGYTF. The complete variable domain, with remaining parts taken from reference TRBV9 and TRBJ1-2, reads DSGVTQTPKHLITATGQRVTLRCSPRSGDLSVYWYQQSLDQGLQFLIQYYNGEERAKGNILERFSAQQFPDLHSELNLSSLELGDSALYFCASSAGSGTRSTGYTFGSGTRLTVV.

The chain carries TRBV23-1 and TRBJ2-1; maybe TRBD2 (6 bases). TRBV23-1 is sorted into the ORF group, with uncertain function. CDR3 length: 18 amino acids. Trimming took off 0 bases at V and 10 bases at J, with 25 bases between the two ends. The CDR3 DNA reads as TGCGCCAGCAGTCAATCGAATCGGGGGATAGGCTCCCCGGGAGAGCAGTTCTTC. It encodes CASSQSNRGIGSPGEQFF.

The chain combines TRBV6-5 with TRBJ1-2; D remains unclear. Germline CDR1 and CDR2: MNHEY and SVGAGI. The length of the CDR3 is 15 residues. Trimming shortened V by 0 bases and J by 3 bases, and 11 bases separated the two germline ends. The CDR3 is CASSYSYGGDYGYTF. Written as DNA, the CDR3 is TGTGCCAGCAGTTACTCGTACGGAGGCGACTATGGCTACACCTTC.

This clone occurred once. The chain employs TRBV2 and TRBJ2-1; D uncertain. CDR3 size: 11 residues. The germline gives CDR1 SNHLY, CDR2 FYNNEI. Trimming removed 6 bases from V and 10 bases from J, with 10 bases in between. CDR3 nucleotides: TGTGCCAGCAGGATGGGCCTAGAGCAGTTCTTC. This sequence encodes CASRMGLEQFF.

In nucleotides, the CDR3 is TGTGCCAGCAGCTTAAAGTCCCGGGACAGGGTCAGGACAGATACGCAGTATTTT. Translation gives CASSLKSRDRVRTDTQYF. V usage is TRBV5-6 and J usage is TRBJ2-3; TRBD1 matches at 9 bases. Germline-derived CDR1 and CDR2 are SGHDT and YYEEEE. CDR3 length: 18 residues. V shed 2 bases and J 3 bases; nucleotides not matched to a gene: 13. Supplemented by reference TRBV5-6 and TRBJ2-3, the full variable domain reads DAGVTQSPTHLIKTRGQQVTLRCSPKSGHDTVSWYQQALGQGPQFIFQYYEEEERQRGNFPDRFSGHQFPNYSSELNVNALLLGDSALYLCASSLKSRDRVRTDTQYFGPGTRLTVL.

The chain has TRBV23-1 and TRBJ1-3; D is perhaps TRBD1 (6 bases). TRBV23-1 is identified as an open reading frame with a role that is uncertain. Trimming shortened V by 0 bases and J by 4 bases, and 22 bases separated the two germline ends. The CDR3 length is 19 residues. This CDR3 is CASSQSFGGARPPGNTIYF. The CDR3 region has the DNA TGCGCCAGCAGTCAATCGTTTGGGGGGGCGCGTCCTCCGGGAAACACCATATATTTT.

The rearrangement links TRBV5-4 to TRBJ2-3, with D uncertain. This CDR3 comprises 14 residues. The ends were cut back, 7 bases at V and 0 bases at J, with 12 bases in the middle. Germline V gene lookup returns CDR1 SGHNT and CDR2 YYREEE (reference sequence). The CDR3 bases are TGTGCCAGCCGAGACGGGTCCAGCACAGATACGCAGTATTTT. Translation: CASRDGSSTDTQYF.

The V and J genes are TRBV7-8 and TRBJ2-7; D might be TRBD1 (5 bases). Germline CDR1 SGHVS, CDR2 FQNEAQ. The CDR3 runs 17 residues. Trimming removed 5 bases at V and 0 bases at J, with 20 bases between. The DNA of the CDR3 is TGTGCCAGCAGCCTGATTGGTGGGCAGGGAAGCTCCTACGAGCAGTACTTC. Protein: CASSLIGGQGSSYEQYF. The whole variable domain, filled in from reference TRBV7-8 and TRBJ2-7, reads GAGVSQSPRYKVAKRGQDVALRCDPISGHVSLFWYQQALGQGPEFLTYFQNEAQLDKSGLPSDRFFAERPEGSVSTLKIQRTQQEDSAVYLCASSLIGGQGSSYEQYFGPGTRLTVT.

This chain connects TRBV7-9 to TRBJ2-1; 8 bases fit TRBD2. Germline assignment: CDR1 SEHNR and CDR2 FQNEAQ (reference sequence). The ends lost 5 bases at V and 7 bases at J; junction bases unmatched: 10. The CDR3 covers 15 residues. The CDR3 bases are TGTGCCAGCAGCGCCCCGGGACTAGACTCAAATGAGCAGTTCTTC. This translates into CASSAPGLDSNEQFF.

The chain employs TRBV28 and TRBJ1-2; D possibly corresponds to TRBD1 (6 bases). From germline, CDR1 is MDHEN and CDR2 SYDVKM. The CDR3 runs to 14 residues. Deletions cut 3 bases from V and 5 bases from J, with 13 bases between. The CDR3 reads CASSLGGLRYGYTF. The CDR3 DNA follows: TGTGCCAGCAGTTTGGGGGGGCTGAGATATGGCTACACCTTC.

The V gene is TRBV10-1, the J gene TRBJ2-2; 7 bases are shared with TRBD1. V lost 5 bases, J lost 4 bases, and 4 bases stayed unmatched. Germline lookup yields CDR1 WNHNN and CDR2 SYGVQD (reference sequence). CDR3 length: 14 residues. Written as DNA, the CDR3 is TGCGCCAGCAGTCCGACAGGGTTCACCGGGGAGCTGTTTTTT. Translation: CASSPTGFTGELFF.

This clone came up once. The chain uses TRBV5-1 and TRBJ2-5; 8 bases align to TRBD1. V gave up 0 bases and J gave up 5 bases; unmatched junction bases: 6. The CDR3 loop spans 15 amino acids. Germline CDR1 and CDR2: SGHRS and YFSETQ. CDR3 DNA sequence: TGCGCCAGCAGCTTGGATCGACAGGGGCGGGAGACCCAGTACTTC. This codes for CASSLDRQGRETQYF.

In its sample, this clone was seen once. The DNA for the CDR3 is TGTGCCAGCAGCCAAGCCGACAGGGTAGAAGGCGGGGAGCTGTTTTTT. Its translation: CASSQADRVEGGELFF. V gene TRBV4-2 combines with J gene TRBJ2-2, with 7 bases aligning to TRBD1. V shed 1 base and J 7 bases; nucleotides not matched to a gene: 9. The CDR3 extends over 16 amino acids. Looked up from germline, CDR1 is LGHNA and CDR2 is YNFKEQ.

The gene calls are TRBV18 and TRBJ2-7; the D gene could be TRBD1 or TRBD2 (5 bases each). The CDR3 has 13 residues. Germline CDR1 is KGHSH and CDR2 is LQKENI. V gave up 10 bases and J gave up 3 bases, with 16 bases separating them. In DNA form, the CDR3 reads TGTGCCACCTCCCCCGGGGCTGACTACGAGCAGTACTTC. This encodes CATSPGADYEQYF.

CDR3 coding DNA: TGTGCCAGCAGCTTCAGGGGGCAGGACGAGCAGTACTTC. Protein sequence: CASSFRGQDEQYF. The V gene is TRBV7-2, the J gene TRBJ2-7, with 8 bases identical to TRBD1. Germline V lookup: CDR1 SGHTA, CDR2 FQGNSA. This CDR3 region has 13 residues. Trimming removed 3 bases from V and 5 bases from J; junction bases left unmatched: 3.

V gene TRBV5-1 combines with J gene TRBJ2-6, with a tentative D call TRBD1 (5 bases). The V end lost 0 bases, the J end lost 0 bases, and 16 bases lay between the germline ends. Germline V gene data show CDR1 as SGHRS and CDR2 as YFSETQ. The length of the CDR3 is 19 residues. The chain's CDR3 is CASSLARGHRSSGANVLTF. The CDR3 region has the DNA TGCGCCAGCAGCTTGGCTCGCGGACACAGGTCCTCTGGGGCCAACGTCCTGACTTTC.

The chain has TRBV4-1 and TRBJ2-3; D perhaps matches TRBD1 (6 bases). The CDR3 loop spans 15 amino acids. Germline-derived CDR1 and CDR2 are MGHRA and YSYEKL. Trimming cost V 8 bases and J 1 base, with 16 bases left between them. CDR3 residues: CASRNRDLGTDTQYF. The CDR3, as DNA: TGCGCCAGCCGGAACAGGGATTTGGGCACAGATACGCAGTATTTT.

This clone came up once. The chain employs TRBV7-3 and TRBJ2-3; unclear D gene. The V and J ends lost 3 bases and 3 bases respectively, with 7 bases between them. The germline gives CDR1 SGHTA, CDR2 FQGTGA. The CDR3 runs 13 residues. The CDR3 nucleotides read TGTGCCAGCAGCTTTGCACGGACAGATACGCAGTATTTT. Translated, it gives CASSFARTDTQYF.

The CDR3 DNA follows: TGCGCCAGCAGTCGACAGGGGTCATACCAAGAGACCCAGTACTTC. Protein sequence: CASSRQGSYQETQYF. This chain links TRBV10-2 with TRBJ2-5; 8 bases are shared with TRBD1. The germline gives CDR1 WSHSY, CDR2 SAAADI. Losses at the gene ends were 5 bases for V and 0 bases for J; bases not matched to a gene: 5. The CDR3 extends over 15 amino acids.

V is TRBV2 and J is TRBJ2-3, with 7 bases aligning to TRBD1. Germline V gene sequence: CDR1 SNHLY, CDR2 FYNNEI. The CDR3 runs 17 residues. The junction had 8 bases not matched to a gene; V was cut back by 2 bases and J by 0 bases. The DNA of the CDR3 is TGTGCCAGCAGTGAATGGGGTCCGGGACAGAGCACAGATACGCAGTATTTT. It codes for CASSEWGPGQSTDTQYF.